This T cell receptor beta chain was retrieved from a study of PD-1 blockade in classical Hodgkin lymphoma. Findings of the study overall: The diversity seen at baseline in complete responders resembled that of newly diagnosed patients. Reasons behind the repertoire differences stay unclear, perhaps disease activity or earlier therapy.

V was shortened by 2 bases and J by 3 bases, with 12 bases between the two germline ends. The CDR3 runs 14 residues. Germline assignment: CDR1 GTSNPN and CDR2 SVGIG (reference sequence). Patients all relapsed after autologous stem cell transplantation, and there was variation in brentuximab vedotin exposure. As for this clone: What it recognizes is unknown.

The repertoire was sequenced with immunoSEQ multiplex PCR; TCRdb's copy has only in-frame clones and lacks some. The sample has over 80,000 clones, about nine tenths seen once; the top ten hold 2.8%. The chain uses TRBV30 and TRBJ2-3, with D possibly TRBD2 on 6 matching bases. The sequences come from peripheral blood mononuclear cells (PBMCs), collected at baseline. This receptor was identified in a human donor with classical Hodgkin lymphoma. The CDR3 here is CAWSWVAATDTQYF. In DNA form, the CDR3 reads TGTGCCTGGAGTTGGGTAGCGGCAACAGATACGCAGTATTTT.